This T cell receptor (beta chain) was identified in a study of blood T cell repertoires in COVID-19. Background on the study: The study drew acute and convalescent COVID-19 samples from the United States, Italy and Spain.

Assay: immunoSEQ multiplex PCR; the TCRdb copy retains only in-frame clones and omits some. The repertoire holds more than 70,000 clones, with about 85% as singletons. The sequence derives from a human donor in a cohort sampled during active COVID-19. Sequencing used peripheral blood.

The DNA for the CDR3 is TGTGCCAGTAGGTGGCTAGCGGGTACCGAGCAGTTCTTC. It encodes CASRWLAGTEQFF. The rearrangement uses TRBV25-1 and TRBJ2-1; 8 bases agree with TRBD2. The CDR3 totals 13 residues. The germline CDR1 and CDR2 sequences are MGHDK and SYGVNS. The V gene end was trimmed by 9 bases and the J gene end by 10 bases; junction bases not matched to a gene: 11.